Each of the 13 T cell receptor beta chains below was sequenced from the same sample in a study of blood T cell repertoires in COVID-19 (dated by TCRdb to about 2020). Library creation used the immunoSEQ multiplex PCR assay. What TCRdb holds here is the immuneACCESS table cut down to in-frame rearrangements. Part of the clones is not present; checked against another copy, under half of the missing clones reflect an unresolved V gene, and the others are unexplained. This sample holds about 430,000 clones; around 87% were observed only once. The ten largest clones capture 1% to 1.3% of the sample. The sequencing sample was made of PBMCs or T cells enriched from blood (not recorded which). Source of these receptors: a young man who had recovered from COVID-19.

The chain joins TRBV28 to TRBJ2-1; 9 nucleotides match TRBD1. The CDR3 runs 14 residues. J gave up 9 bases and V 4 bases, and 7 bases lay outside the gene matches. The germline CDR1 and CDR2 sequences are MDHEN and SYDVKM. CDR3 nucleotides: TGTGCCAGCAGTTCCCCGGGACAGGGTTCTGAGCAGTTCTTC. It specifies CASSSPGQGSEQFF. Filled out from reference TRBV28 and TRBJ2-1, the complete variable domain reads DVKVTQSSRYLVKRTGEKVFLECVQDMDHENMFWYRQDPGLGLRLIYFSYDVKMKEKGDIPEGYSVSREKKERFSLILESASTNQTSMYLCASSSPGQGSEQFFGPGTRLTVL.

This clone is a singleton in its sample. The chain has TRBV28 and TRBJ1-1; 7 nucleotides line up with TRBD1. CDR1 and CDR2 (germline): MDHEN, SYDVKM. After removal of 6 bases from V and 4 bases from J, the junction contained 11 bases not matched to a gene. This CDR3 has 15 residues. The CDR3 region is CASRETGPSSTEAFF. The CDR3 DNA sequence: TGTGCCAGCAGGGAGACAGGGCCCAGTTCCACTGAAGCTTTCTTT.

The J gene is TRBJ1-1, the V gene TRBV29-1; a weak D match, TRBD1 (5 bases). The V end lost 7 bases, the J end lost 4 bases, and 16 bases lay between the germline ends. This CDR3 comprises 13 residues. Germline V gives CDR1 SQVTM, CDR2 ANQGSEA. The CDR3, as DNA: TGCAGCGCCGGCCGAGGGGAGGGCACTGAAGCTTTCTTT. Its translation is CSAGRGEGTEAFF.

This rearrangement joins TRBV5-1 to TRBJ2-1, with 11 bases that match TRBD2. V lost 4 bases, J lost 7 bases, and 7 bases stayed unmatched. There are 15 residues in the CDR3. Per the germline V gene, CDR1 is SGHRS and CDR2 is YFSETQ. The CDR3 sequence: CASSPLAGVVNEQFF. For the CDR3, the DNA is TGCGCCAGCAGCCCACTAGCGGGAGTGGTTAATGAGCAGTTCTTC. Drawing the rest from reference TRBV5-1 and TRBJ2-1, the complete variable domain is KAGVTQTPRYLIKTRGQQVTLSCSPISGHRSVSWYQQTPGQGLQFLFEYFSETQRNKGNFPGRFSGRQFSNSRSEMNVSTLELGDSALYLCASSPLAGVVNEQFFGPGTRLTVL.

The chain couples TRBV4-1 to TRBJ2-7; TRBD2 matches at 8 bases. CDR3 length equals 13 residues. V gave up 4 bases and J gave up 6 bases; unmatched junction bases: 5. Germline-derived CDR1 and CDR2 are MGHRA and YSYEKL. In DNA, the CDR3 is TGCGCCAGCAGCCTAGCGGGAAGGTTCGAGCAGTACTTC. This translates into CASSLAGRFEQYF.

This chain links TRBV10-3 with TRBJ1-5; D perhaps matches TRBD1 (6 bases). V was pared by 3 bases and J by 7 bases, with 10 bases between. Germline CDR1 reads ENHRY; CDR2 reads SYGVKD. This CDR3 is 13 amino acids long. This chain's CDR3 is CAISERGMQPQHF. As DNA, the CDR3 is TGTGCCATCAGTGAAAGGGGGATGCAGCCCCAGCATTTT.

J is TRBJ2-7 and V is TRBV11-3, with D possibly being TRBD2 (6 bases). Germline lookup yields CDR1 SGHNT and CDR2 YENEEA. There are 14 residues in the CDR3. Deletions cut 1 base from V and 4 bases from J, with 11 bases between. CDR3 coding DNA: TGTGCCAGCAGCTTAGCGGGAGAAGGGTACGAGCAGTACTTC. This sequence encodes CASSLAGEGYEQYF. The full variable domain, with the rest looked up from reference TRBV11-3 and TRBJ2-7, is EAGVVQSPRYKIIEKKQPVAFWCNPISGHNTLYWYLQNLGQGPELLIRYENEEAVDDSQLPKDRFSAERLKGVDSTLKIQPAELGDSAVYLCASSLAGEGYEQYFGPGTRLTVT.

The chain is built from TRBV19 and TRBJ1-2, with 8 bases fitting TRBD1. The trim removed 9 bases at V and 2 bases at J, leaving 5 bases unmatched. Germline loops: CDR1 LNHDA, CDR2 SQIVND (reference sequence). The CDR3 has 13 residues. The CDR3 is CASRQGTNYGYTF. In nucleotides, the CDR3 is TGTGCCAGCAGACAGGGGACAAACTATGGCTACACCTTC.

This chain uses TRBV19 with TRBJ2-7; D uncertain. Germline-derived CDR1 and CDR2 are LNHDA and SQIVND (reference sequence). Between the trimmed V and J ends, which lost 3 bases and 0 bases, there was a span of 9 bases. CDR3 length equals 14 residues. Here the CDR3 DNA reads TGTGCCAGTAGTATGGTTGGAGTCTCCTACGAGCAGTACTTC. Its protein is CASSMVGVSYEQYF.

The chain is built from TRBV9 and TRBJ2-3; 11 positions match TRBD2. Trimming cost V 3 bases and J 5 bases; bases outside gene matches: 5. Looked up from germline, CDR1 is SGDLS and CDR2 is YYNGEE. The CDR3 loop spans 15 amino acids. The CDR3 loop is CASSDSGRARDTQYF. The CDR3 DNA follows: TGTGCCAGCAGCGATAGCGGGAGGGCCAGAGATACGCAGTATTTT. The whole variable domain, remainder taken from reference TRBV9 and TRBJ2-3, is DSGVTQTPKHLITATGQRVTLRCSPRSGDLSVYWYQQSLDQGLQFLIQYYNGEERAKGNILERFSAQQFPDLHSELNLSSLELGDSALYFCASSDSGRARDTQYFGPGTRLTVL.

The V and J genes are TRBV11-2 and TRBJ2-1, with D possibly TRBD2 on 5 matching bases. The germline V gene has CDR1 SGHAT and CDR2 FQNNGV. The ends were cut back, 8 bases at V and 4 bases at J, with 18 bases in the middle. The CDR3 covers 15 residues. CDR3 residues: CASSSKSGEYNEQFF. DNA of the CDR3: TGTGCCAGCTCCTCCAAAAGCGGAGAATACAATGAGCAGTTCTTC. Looking up the rest from reference TRBV11-2 and TRBJ2-1 gives the full variable domain: EAGVAQSPRYKIIEKRQSVAFWCNPISGHATLYWYQQILGQGPKLLIQFQNNGVVDDSQLPKDRFSAERLKGVDSTLKIQPAKLEDSAVYLCASSSKSGEYNEQFFGPGTRLTVL.

This clone was counted between two and nine times. This chain joins TRBV2 and TRBJ1-5; TRBD1 matches at 7 bases. J lost 7 bases, V lost 7 bases, and 13 bases had no gene match. This CDR3 has 15 residues. Germline CDR1 and CDR2: SNHLY and FYNNEI. The CDR3 DNA follows: TGTGCCAGCACCCAGGGGGATACAGGGACCCAGCCCCAGCATTTT. It is translated as CASTQGDTGTQPQHF.

V is TRBV5-1 and J is TRBJ2-7; D may be TRBD2 (5 bases). The CDR3 has 13 residues. With 5 bases removed from V and 3 bases from J, the gap between germline ends came to 12 bases. Germline CDR1 and CDR2: SGHRS and YFSETQ. CDR3 sequence (DNA): TGCGCCAGCAGATCGGGCAGCGGCTACGAGCAGTACTTC. Its protein is CASRSGSGYEQYF.